Shown below are 22 T cell receptor beta chains from a single sample sequenced in a study of T cell responses to AZD1222 COVID-19 vaccine. Generated by immunoSEQ multiplex PCR, the TCRdb table keeps only in-frame clones and is missing some. The sample holds approximately 150,000 clones, more than 85% seen once. The starting material was peripheral blood, obtained 28 days after the second AZD1222 dose. These receptors were collected from an adult who received the AZD1222 COVID-19 vaccine.

The CDR3 here is CASSEFLGSGLNYGYTF. The CDR3, as DNA: TGTGCCAGCAGTGAATTTTTGGGCTCAGGCCTTAACTATGGCTACACCTTC. This chain uses TRBV25-1 with TRBJ1-2; no firm D call. The V end lost 1 base, the J end lost 1 base, and 16 bases lay between the germline ends. CDR3 length: 17 residues. Germline CDR1 MGHDK, CDR2 SYGVNS.

The V gene is TRBV5-6, the J gene TRBJ1-2, with D possibly matching TRBD1 (5 bases). This CDR3 spans 15 amino acids. V was cut by 0 bases and J by 0 bases, with 9 bases left in between. CDR1 SGHDT and CDR2 YYEEEE come from the germline V gene. CDR3 DNA sequence: TGTGCCAGCAGCTTGGTAGGGGAAGCTAACTATGGCTACACCTTC. It specifies CASSLVGEANYGYTF. Full variable domain (rest looked up from reference TRBV5-6 and TRBJ1-2): DAGVTQSPTHLIKTRGQQVTLRCSPKSGHDTVSWYQQALGQGPQFIFQYYEEEERQRGNFPDRFSGHQFPNYSSELNVNALLLGDSALYLCASSLVGEANYGYTFGSGTRLTVV.

The chain has TRBV9 and TRBJ1-3; D ambiguous. Germline V gives CDR1 SGDLS, CDR2 YYNGEE. Deletions cut 0 bases from V and 2 bases from J, with 9 bases between. The CDR3 covers 15 residues. The CDR3 protein is CASSVDPATGNTIYF. As DNA, the CDR3 is TGTGCCAGCAGCGTAGACCCGGCTACTGGAAACACCATATATTTT.

This chain connects TRBV27 to TRBJ2-7; 7 bases agree with TRBD1. The germline V gene encodes CDR1 MNHEY and CDR2 SMNVEV (reference sequence). The CDR3 is 14 residues long. The ends lost 2 bases at V and 5 bases at J; junction bases unmatched: 6. For the CDR3, the DNA is TGTGCCAGCAGTTTAATGGACAGGCCCCACGAGCAGTACTTC. It codes for CASSLMDRPHEQYF.

The rearrangement joins TRBV28 to TRBJ1-4, with D possibly being TRBD1 (5 bases). The CDR3 loop spans 17 amino acids. Germline V gene lookup returns CDR1 MDHEN and CDR2 SYDVKM. The germline V and J ends were trimmed by 3 bases and 8 bases, with 22 bases remaining between them. The CDR3 region has the DNA TGTGCCAGCAGTTTTTTCGCCCCGGGGGGGACTCTGGAAAAACTGTTTTTT. Translated: CASSFFAPGGTLEKLFF. The entire variable domain, with the rest obtained from reference TRBV28 and TRBJ1-4, is as follows: DVKVTQSSRYLVKRTGEKVFLECVQDMDHENMFWYRQDPGLGLRLIYFSYDVKMKEKGDIPEGYSVSREKKERFSLILESASTNQTSMYLCASSFFAPGGTLEKLFFGSGTQLSVL.

The CDR3 reads CASSFSRGSSRTYNEQFF. CDR3 bases: TGTGCCAGCAGCTTCAGCCGAGGCTCTAGCCGTACCTACAATGAGCAGTTCTTC. This rearrangement joins TRBV5-6 to TRBJ2-1, with D possibly being TRBD2 (5 bases). In germline, CDR1 is SGHDT, CDR2 YYEEEE. V lost 2 bases and J lost 2, with 20 bases in between. This CDR3 is built from 18 residues. Combining the CDR3 with reference TRBV5-6 and TRBJ2-1 gives the whole variable domain DAGVTQSPTHLIKTRGQQVTLRCSPKSGHDTVSWYQQALGQGPQFIFQYYEEEERQRGNFPDRFSGHQFPNYSSELNVNALLLGDSALYLCASSFSRGSSRTYNEQFFGPGTRLTVL.

Concerning this clone itself: An end of the junction does not agree with germline; a read error may underlie this. This CDR3 reads CASGEGSPYNSPLHF. The CDR3 DNA reads TGTGCCAGCGGTGAAGGCAGTCCTTATAATTCACCCCTCCACTTT. V is TRBV2 and J is TRBJ1-6; D not resolved. This CDR3 has 15 amino acids. CDR1 is SNHLY and CDR2 is FYNNEI in the germline V gene.

J is TRBJ2-1 and V is TRBV25-1; 12 nucleotides line up with TRBD2. CDR3 size: 17 residues. CDR1 and CDR2 from the germline V gene are MGHDK and SYGVNS. With V trimmed by 3 bases and J by 0 bases, 3 bases remained unmatched. The CDR3 region has the DNA TGTGCCAGCAGTGACAGACTAGCGGGAGTCTCCTACAATGAGCAGTTCTTC. This sequence encodes CASSDRLAGVSYNEQFF.

The chain couples TRBV9 to TRBJ1-5; TRBD1 agrees at 7 bases. In germline, CDR1 is SGDLS, CDR2 YYNGEE. Trimming at V came to 4 bases and at J to 2 bases, leaving 3 bases not matched to a gene. This CDR3 is built from 14 residues. The CDR3 loop reads CASSSDRGNQPQHF. As DNA, the CDR3 is TGTGCCAGCAGCTCAGACAGGGGCAATCAGCCCCAGCATTTT.

J is TRBJ1-6 and V is TRBV29-1; D may be TRBD1 (5 bases). The CDR3 contains 13 residues. V lost 4 bases to trimming and J lost 7 bases, with 11 bases between them. The germline gives CDR1 SQVTM, CDR2 ANQGSEA. CDR3 nucleotide sequence: TGCAGCGTTGGAGAAGGGGCCAATTCACCCCTCCACTTT. This encodes CSVGEGANSPLHF.

There are a few counts of this clone. The gene calls are TRBV6-6 and TRBJ2-7; 10 bases match TRBD1. With 6 bases clipped from V and 3 bases from J, the junction kept 5 bases outside the gene matches. The CDR3 is made up of 14 amino acids. Germline CDR1 reads MNHNY; CDR2 reads SVGAGI (reference sequence). The CDR3 sequence: CASRMGQGFYEQYF. The CDR3 coding sequence is TGTGCCAGCAGGATGGGACAGGGGTTCTACGAGCAGTACTTC.

J is TRBJ1-1 and V is TRBV7-2; D not certain. This CDR3 contains 13 residues. The germline CDR1 and CDR2 sequences are SGHTA and FQGNSA. The V gene lost 6 bases and the J gene lost 2 bases, with 10 bases spanning the gap. The CDR3 bases are TGTGCCAGCAGACTCGAGACTAACACTGAAGCTTTCTTT. Amino acids: CASRLETNTEAFF. Drawing the rest from reference TRBV7-2 and TRBJ1-1, the complete variable domain is GAGVSQSPSNKVTEKGKDVELRCDPISGHTALYWYRQSLGQGLEFLIYFQGNSAPDKSGLPSDRFSAERTGGSVSTLTIQRTQQEDSAVYLCASRLETNTEAFFGQGTRLTVV.

The gene calls are TRBV27 and TRBJ2-1, with TRBD1 matching 11 bases. The germline CDR1 and CDR2 sequences are MNHEY and SMNVEV (reference sequence). This CDR3 is built from 14 residues. The junction had 7 bases not matched to a gene; V was cut back by 5 bases and J by 10 bases. This chain's CDR3 is CASSPWTGGGEQFF. The CDR3 coding sequence is TGTGCCAGCAGTCCCTGGACAGGGGGCGGGGAGCAGTTCTTC.

The V and J genes are TRBV19 and TRBJ2-1; D may be TRBD1 or TRBD2 (5 bases each). The CDR3 totals 17 residues. V was cut by 0 bases and J by 8 bases, with 20 bases left in between. The germline CDR1 and CDR2 sequences are LNHDA and SQIVND (reference sequence). CDR3 in amino acids: CASSIETGTGTEDEQFF. CDR3 DNA: TGTGCCAGTAGTATAGAGACTGGGACGGGCACCGAGGATGAGCAGTTCTTC.

This chain links TRBV7-8 with TRBJ2-5; D is unclear. This CDR3 spans 14 amino acids. Germline assignment: CDR1 SGHVS and CDR2 FQNEAQ. V lost 5 bases and J 1 base, leaving 11 bases between the germline ends. The CDR3 bases are TGTGCCAGCAGCCCCGAGACAATCCAAGAGACCCAGTACTTC. This sequence encodes CASSPETIQETQYF.

The chain couples TRBV18 to TRBJ1-2, with 9 bases identical to TRBD1. The germline gives CDR1 KGHSH, CDR2 LQKENI. This CDR3 spans 15 amino acids. V gave up 0 bases and J gave up 7 bases; unmatched junction bases: 6. The CDR3 sequence is CASSPPGQGPVGYTF. The CDR3 coding sequence is TGTGCCAGCTCACCACCGGGACAGGGCCCGGTTGGCTACACCTTC.

This chain links TRBV5-1 with TRBJ1-3; D possibly corresponds to TRBD1 (6 bases). The CDR3 has 15 amino acids. Per germline, CDR1 SGHRS and CDR2 YFSETQ. Trimming removed 0 bases at V and 2 bases at J, with 9 bases between. This chain's CDR3 is CASSLGGHAGNTIYF. CDR3 DNA sequence: TGCGCCAGCAGCTTGGGGGGACATGCTGGAAACACCATATATTTT.

This clone was seen only a few times. V usage is TRBV18 and J usage is TRBJ1-6; 8 bases agree with TRBD1. The CDR3 covers 14 residues. J lost 7 bases, V lost 5 bases, and 4 bases had no gene match. Germline V gives CDR1 KGHSH, CDR2 LQKENI. DNA for the CDR3: TGTGCCAGCTCATGGACAGGGAAGAATTCACCCCTCCACTTT. It yields the protein CASSWTGKNSPLHF.

The rearrangement links TRBV10-1 to TRBJ2-1; 12 nucleotides line up with TRBD2. The CDR3 contains 14 residues. CDR1 WNHNN and CDR2 SYGVQD come from the germline V gene (reference sequence). V lost 6 bases to trimming and J lost 12 bases; unmatched junction nucleotides: 9. The CDR3, as DNA: TGCGCCAGCAGCCAATGGACTAGCGGGATAGGGCAGTTCTTC. This gives the protein CASSQWTSGIGQFF.

The gene calls are TRBV7-8 and TRBJ2-5; D is possibly TRBD2 (5 bases). CDR3 size: 16 residues. Germline V CDR1 and CDR2: SGHVS, FQNEAQ. Trimming shortened V by 2 bases and J by 5 bases, and 18 bases separated the two germline ends. The CDR3 sequence is CASSLPVTVARETQYF. In DNA form, the CDR3 reads TGTGCCAGCAGCTTACCGGTCACGGTAGCGCGGGAGACCCAGTACTTC.

The rearrangement uses TRBV7-3 and TRBJ2-7, with D unresolved. CDR1 is SGHTA, CDR2 FQGTGA, per germline. V gave up 3 bases and J gave up 4 bases, with 10 bases separating them. The CDR3 spans 13 residues. CDR3 bases: TGTGCCAGCAGCTTCGATATTGGGTACGAGCAGTACTTC. Protein: CASSFDIGYEQYF. The full variable domain, in which reference TRBV7-3 and TRBJ2-7 provide the parts outside the CDR3, is GAGVSQTPSNKVTEKGKYVELRCDPISGHTALYWYRQSLGQGPEFLIYFQGTGAADDSGLPNDRFFAVRPEGSVSTLKIQRTERGDSAVYLCASSFDIGYEQYFGPGTRLTVT.

The CDR3 DNA reads TGTGCCAGCAGCTTACCCTCGTACTCCTACAATGAGCAGTTCTTC. Protein product: CASSLPSYSYNEQFF. V gene TRBV7-9 combines with J gene TRBJ2-1, with D unclear. The CDR3 is 15 amino acids. Trimming removed 2 bases at V and 0 bases at J, with 8 bases between. Germline CDR1 is SEHNR and CDR2 is FQNEAQ (reference sequence).